Below are 15 T cell receptor beta chains sequenced from a single sample in a study of identical twins. TCRdb used MiXCR to reprocess the 5' RACE reads, holding one entry per CDR3 protein. The table includes about 530,000 distinct CDR3 sequences, over 12% detected once. The same sample was also used in a study of yellow fever vaccine responses in identical twins.

What was sequenced was CD4+ T cells sorted from blood. The receptors were gathered from a woman younger than 30 in good health.

This rearrangement joins TRBV28 to TRBJ2-4; D not certain. The germline V and J ends were trimmed by 3 bases and 1 base, with 16 bases remaining between them. The germline V gene has CDR1 MDHEN and CDR2 SYDVKM. The length of the CDR3 is 17 residues. CDR3 region: CASSFSKLSSAKNIQYF. In nucleotides, the CDR3 is TGTGCCAGCAGTTTTTCGAAGTTGTCCTCGGCCAAAAACATTCAGTACTTC. Looking up the rest from reference TRBV28 and TRBJ2-4 gives the full variable domain: DVKVTQSSRYLVKRTGEKVFLECVQDMDHENMFWYRQDPGLGLRLIYFSYDVKMKEKGDIPEGYSVSREKKERFSLILESASTNQTSMYLCASSFSKLSSAKNIQYFGAGTRLSVL.

This clonotype was seen a few times. This chain's CDR3 is CASSSLAGNNSPLHF. The CDR3 DNA sequence: TGTGCCAGCAGTTCCCTGGCAGGGAACAATTCACCCCTCCACTTT. J is TRBJ1-6 and V is TRBV28, with a possible D match to TRBD1 (5 bases). This CDR3 spans 15 amino acids. Trimming removed 4 bases at V and 7 bases at J, with 14 bases between. Germline-derived CDR1 and CDR2 are MDHEN and SYDVKM.

This chain connects TRBV24-1 to TRBJ1-2; 8 bases are a match to TRBD1. The CDR3 is 14 amino acids. Germline V CDR1 and CDR2: KGHDR, SFDVKD. V lost 4 bases, J lost 5 bases, and 5 bases stayed unmatched. DNA for the CDR3: TGTGCCACCAGTGAGTTTGACAGGGGTTATGGCTACACCTTC. Protein product: CATSEFDRGYGYTF.

This clonotype was recorded a few times. The chain has TRBV5-1 and TRBJ2-5, with unresolved D. Germline CDR1 and CDR2: SGHRS and YFSETQ. Trimming removed 4 bases from V and 5 bases from J, with 12 bases in between. The CDR3 runs 13 residues. The CDR3 DNA sequence: TGCGCCAGCAGCAACGGCCTGGGGGAGACCCAGTACTTC. It is translated as CASSNGLGETQYF. Filled out from reference TRBV5-1 and TRBJ2-5, the complete variable domain reads KAGVTQTPRYLIKTRGQQVTLSCSPISGHRSVSWYQQTPGQGLQFLFEYFSETQRNKGNFPGRFSGRQFSNSRSEMNVSTLELGDSALYLCASSNGLGETQYFGPGTRLLVL.

This clonotype was detected a few times. The J gene is TRBJ2-7, the V gene TRBV10-3, with D maybe TRBD2 (6 bases). The ends were cut back, 6 bases at V and 0 bases at J, with 12 bases in the middle. The germline V gene encodes CDR1 ENHRY and CDR2 SYGVKD. This CDR3 comprises 14 residues. The CDR3 sequence is CAIRWDGSSYEQYF. The CDR3 DNA reads as TGTGCCATCAGGTGGGACGGGAGCTCCTACGAGCAGTACTTC.

This clonotype appeared a few times. The rearrangement joins TRBV28 to TRBJ2-1; 9 bases are a match to TRBD1. With V trimmed by 1 base and J by 6 bases, 7 bases remained unmatched. This CDR3 has 16 amino acids. Germline V gene data show CDR1 as MDHEN and CDR2 as SYDVKM. The CDR3 sequence is CASSLFGTGSFNEQFF. The CDR3 DNA follows: TGTGCCAGCAGTTTATTTGGGACAGGGTCGTTCAATGAGCAGTTCTTC.

This clonotype was seen more than once but under ten times. The chain recombines TRBV12-3 or TRBV12-4 with TRBJ2-1; D ambiguous. V was cut by 6 bases and J by 10 bases, with 10 bases left in between. The CDR3 extends over 11 amino acids. The CDR3 region has the DNA TGTGCCAGCAGAAACGGCGCCGAGCAGTTCTTC. This gives the protein CASRNGAEQFF.

V and J are TRBV20-1 and TRBJ2-5; a possible D gene is TRBD2 (5 bases). Looked up from germline, CDR1 is DFQATT and CDR2 is SNEGSKA (reference sequence). The V and J ends lost 3 bases and 6 bases respectively, with 8 bases between them. This CDR3 is built from 11 residues. As DNA, the CDR3 is TGCAGTGCTAGGTCCGGGAAGACCCAGTACTTC. It is translated as CSARSGKTQYF.

This clonotype was seen ten or more times. The chain uses TRBV20-1 and TRBJ1-4, with D unclear. V was cut by 7 bases and J by 5 bases, with 14 bases left in between. CDR1 is DFQATT and CDR2 is SNEGSKA in the germline V gene (reference sequence). The CDR3 is made up of 13 amino acids. The CDR3 loop is CSGLADYNEKLFF. CDR3 bases: TGCAGTGGATTGGCGGACTACAATGAAAAACTGTTTTTT.

A few counts support this clonotype. The gene calls are TRBV20-1 and TRBJ2-2; D remains ambiguous. Trimming took off 3 bases at V and 3 bases at J, with 5 bases between the two ends. This CDR3 contains 12 residues. Germline-derived CDR1 and CDR2 are DFQATT and SNEGSKA (reference sequence). The CDR3 loop is CSASRHTGELFF. For the CDR3, the DNA is TGCAGTGCTAGTCGGCACACCGGGGAGCTGTTTTTT.

This clonotype was seen a few times. V and J are TRBV29-1 and TRBJ2-1; D gene uncertain. V dropped 7 bases and J dropped 5 bases, with 6 bases sitting between them. CDR1 is SQVTM, CDR2 ANQGSEA, per germline. CDR3 length: 10 amino acids. The CDR3 spells CSAAHNEQFF. For the CDR3, the DNA is TGCAGCGCTGCCCACAATGAGCAGTTCTTC.

The chain uses TRBV25-1 and TRBJ2-2; D might be TRBD2 (6 bases). The germline V gene encodes CDR1 MGHDK and CDR2 SYGVNS. V lost 5 bases, J lost 0 bases, and 7 bases lay in between. This CDR3 is built from 14 residues. The CDR3 DNA follows: TGTGCCAGCAGTCCGGGGGCGAACACCGGGGAGCTGTTTTTT. This translates into CASSPGANTGELFF.

In its sample, this clonotype was seen a few times. The V and J genes are TRBV20-1 and TRBJ1-1; maybe TRBD1 (6 bases). The ends were cut back, 5 bases at V and 5 bases at J, with 15 bases in the middle. The length of the CDR3 is 13 residues. The germline V gene has CDR1 DFQATT and CDR2 SNEGSKA (reference sequence). The CDR3 reads CSAGGQRMTEAFF. The DNA for the CDR3 is TGCAGTGCTGGAGGACAGCGGATGACTGAAGCTTTCTTT.

The chain carries TRBV4-2 and TRBJ2-5, with 7 nucleotides matching TRBD1. V was pared by 4 bases and J by 5 bases, with 1 base of the junction left unmatched. In germline, CDR1 is LGHNA, CDR2 YNFKEQ. This CDR3 has 12 amino acids. The CDR3 bases are TGTGCCAGCAGCCCGACAGGGGAGACCCAGTACTTC. Translated, it gives CASSPTGETQYF.

This clonotype was picked up a small number of times. This chain links TRBV20-1 with TRBJ2-7; tentatively, D is TRBD2 (7 bases). Germline CDR1 and CDR2: DFQATT and SNEGSKA (reference sequence). Trimming shortened V by 3 bases and J by 3 bases, and 12 bases separated the two germline ends. The CDR3 covers 13 residues. The CDR3 nucleotides read TGCAGTGCTAGCGGGGGGCTGGACTACGAGCAGTACGTC. Translation gives CSASGGLDYEQYV.